The rows below give T cell receptor beta chains drawn from one sample of a study of T cell responses to AZD1222 COVID-19 vaccine. Data came from immunoSEQ multiplex PCR; TCRdb stores just in-frame clones and leaves some out. The sample has 130,000 to 150,000 clones, about nine tenths seen once. Sequencing was performed on peripheral blood, taken on day 0 of AZD1222 vaccination. Receptor source: an adult in good health. The CDR3 runs from the conserved cysteine through the conserved F or W. A D gene is named only where the DNA matches it firmly. Only some rows state a clone size, as once, few, many or a class for expanded clones.

CDR3 protein: CASSYGGSPSEQYF
CDR3 DNA: TGTGCCAGCAGTTACGGGGGCAGTCCCTCTGAGCAGTACTTC
clone size: NA
V gene: TRBV6-5
J gene: TRBJ2-7
D gene: NA

CDR3 protein: CASSKTPYWDNEQFF
CDR3 DNA: TGTGCCAGCAGCAAGACCCCCTACTGGGACAATGAGCAGTTCTTC
clone size: NA
V gene: TRBV7-8
J gene: TRBJ2-1
D gene: NA

CDR3 protein: CASSADRPNYGYTF
CDR3 DNA: TGTGCCAGCAGTGCGGACAGACCTAACTATGGCTACACCTTC
clone size: once
V gene: TRBV6-4
J gene: TRBJ1-2
D gene: NA

CDR3 protein: CASSHRRQGNTEAFF
CDR3 DNA: TGCGCCAGCAGCCACCGTCGACAGGGGAACACTGAAGCTTTCTTT
clone size: NA
V gene: TRBV4-1
J gene: TRBJ1-1
D gene: TRBD1

CDR3 protein: CASSDRQDTGELFF
CDR3 DNA: TGTGCCAGCAGTGACCGTCAGGACACCGGGGAGCTGTTTTTT
clone size: few
V gene: TRBV25-1
J gene: TRBJ2-2
D gene: NA

CDR3 protein: CASRRPNGYTF
CDR3 DNA: TGTGCCAGCAGGCGACCCAATGGCTACACCTTC
clone size: NA
V gene: TRBV9
J gene: TRBJ1-2
D gene: NA

CDR3 protein: CASPETGSGYTF
CDR3 DNA: TGTGCCAGCCCAGAGACAGGGTCGGGCTACACCTTC
clone size: NA
V gene: TRBV12-3/TRBV12-4
J gene: TRBJ1-2
D gene: TRBD1

CDR3 protein: CATSPLLAGATDTQYF
CDR3 DNA: TGTGCCACTTCACCGTTACTAGCGGGGGCCACAGATACGCAGTATTTT
clone size: NA
V gene: TRBV2
J gene: TRBJ2-3
D gene: TRBD2

CDR3 protein: CASSLARAEQETQYF
CDR3 DNA: TGTGCCAGCAGCTTAGCGCGGGCGGAGCAAGAGACCCAGTACTTC
clone size: NA
V gene: TRBV7-2
J gene: TRBJ2-5
D gene: NA

CDR3 protein: CASSRTSGSFDEQFF
CDR3 DNA: TGCGCCAGCAGCAGGACTAGCGGGAGTTTCGATGAGCAGTTCTTC
clone size: NA
V gene: TRBV5-1
J gene: TRBJ2-1
D gene: TRBD2

CDR3 protein: CSVEEEGALGNTIYF
CDR3 DNA: TGCAGCGTTGAAGAGGAGGGGGCGCTTGGAAACACCATATATTTT
clone size: NA
V gene: TRBV29-1
J gene: TRBJ1-3
D gene: TRBD1

CDR3 protein: CASSPGGREGRREQFF
CDR3 DNA: TGTGCCAGCAGCCCGGGGGGACGGGAGGGACGTCGGGAGCAGTTCTTC
clone size: NA
V gene: TRBV11-2
J gene: TRBJ2-1
D gene: TRBD2

CDR3 protein: CASSLRGATLYNEQFF
CDR3 DNA: TGTGCCAGCAGCCTCCGGGGGGCCACCCTCTACAATGAGCAGTTCTTC
clone size: NA
V gene: TRBV7-3
J gene: TRBJ2-1
D gene: NA

CDR3 protein: CASSLFTGAQETQYF
CDR3 DNA: TGTGCCAGCAGTTTATTCACAGGGGCCCAAGAGACCCAGTACTTC
clone size: once
V gene: TRBV27
J gene: TRBJ2-5
D gene: TRBD1

CDR3 protein: CASRDRGNGYTF
CDR3 DNA: TGTGCCAGTAGGGACAGGGGGAACGGCTACACCTTC
clone size: NA
V gene: TRBV19
J gene: TRBJ1-2
D gene: TRBD1

CDR3 protein: CASSRSSYNEQFF
CDR3 DNA: TGTGCCAGCAGTCGTAGCTCCTACAATGAGCAGTTCTTC
clone size: NA
V gene: TRBV27
J gene: TRBJ2-1
D gene: NA

CDR3 protein: CASSLAMGRNANYGYTF
CDR3 DNA: TGTGCCAGCAGCTTGGCAATGGGTAGAAATGCTAACTATGGCTACACCTTC
clone size: NA
V gene: TRBV5-5
J gene: TRBJ1-2
D gene: NA

CDR3 protein: CASTSGDSVNQPQHF
CDR3 DNA: TGTGCTAGTACCTCGGGGGATTCTGTGAATCAGCCCCAGCATTTT
clone size: NA
V gene: TRBV12-5
J gene: TRBJ1-5
D gene: NA

CDR3 protein: CAWSKPGPFVGTEAFF
CDR3 DNA: TGTGCCTGGAGTAAACCGGGACCTTTTGTGGGCACTGAAGCTTTCTTT
clone size: NA
V gene: TRBV30
J gene: TRBJ1-1
D gene: NA

CDR3 protein: CASSIDTGQFGNTIYF
CDR3 DNA: TGTGCCAGTAGTATAGATACAGGACAATTCGGTAACACCATATATTTT
clone size: NA
V gene: TRBV19
J gene: TRBJ1-3
D gene: NA

CDR3 protein: CASSRRTGGADNSPLHF
CDR3 DNA: TGTGCCAGTAGTCGGCGGACAGGGGGCGCGGATAATTCACCCCTCCACTTT
clone size: NA
V gene: TRBV19
J gene: TRBJ1-6
D gene: TRBD1

CDR3 protein: CASSLAGGSYEQYF
CDR3 DNA: TGTGCCAGCAGCCTGGCGGGGGGGTCCTACGAGCAGTACTTC
clone size: NA
V gene: TRBV9
J gene: TRBJ2-7
D gene: TRBD2

CDR3 protein: CASSAETGDGYTF
CDR3 DNA: TGTGCCAGCAGTGCCGAAACAGGGGATGGCTACACCTTC
clone size: NA
V gene: TRBV6-4
J gene: TRBJ1-2
D gene: TRBD1

CDR3 protein: CASSYSSGAGGVEQFF
CDR3 DNA: TGTGCCAGCAGTTACTCGAGTGGGGCAGGGGGCGTTGAGCAGTTCTTC
clone size: NA
V gene: TRBV6-5
J gene: TRBJ2-1
D gene: TRBD1

CDR3 protein: CASSLEAGNYGYTF
CDR3 DNA: TGTGCCAGCAGCCTTGAAGCAGGGAACTATGGCTACACCTTC
clone size: once
V gene: TRBV6-5
J gene: TRBJ1-2
D gene: NA

CDR3 protein: CASSFGIGGRERNGELFF
CDR3 DNA: TGTGCCAGCAGCTTCGGCATAGGGGGACGGGAGCGCAACGGGGAGCTGTTTTTT
clone size: NA
V gene: TRBV11-3
J gene: TRBJ2-2
D gene: NA

CDR3 protein: CASSPMVGGDQPQHF
CDR3 DNA: TGTGCCAGCAGCCCCATGGTGGGGGGCGATCAGCCCCAGCATTTT
clone size: NA
V gene: TRBV3-1/TRBV3-2
J gene: TRBJ1-5
D gene: NA

CDR3 protein: CASSATGPVNEQFF
CDR3 DNA: TGTGCCAGCAGCGCAACGGGGCCGGTGAATGAGCAGTTCTTC
clone size: NA
V gene: TRBV9
J gene: TRBJ2-1
D gene: NA

CDR3 protein: CSVEGRFNTEAFF
CDR3 DNA: TGCAGCGTTGAGGGACGGTTCAACACTGAAGCTTTCTTT
clone size: once
V gene: TRBV29-1
J gene: TRBJ1-1
D gene: NA

CDR3 protein: CASGVWRADEQFF
CDR3 DNA: TGCGCCAGCGGGGTCTGGAGAGCCGATGAGCAGTTCTTC
clone size: NA
V gene: TRBV5-1
J gene: TRBJ2-1
D gene: NA

CDR3 protein: CASSLMSSYNEQFF
CDR3 DNA: TGTGCCAGCAGCTTAATGAGCTCCTACAATGAGCAGTTCTTC
clone size: once
V gene: TRBV11-2
J gene: TRBJ2-1
D gene: NA

CDR3 protein: CAWSDPGPSAPSAQHF
CDR3 DNA: TGTGCCTGGAGCGACCCTGGACCCTCTGCACCATCAGCCCAGCATTTT
clone size: NA
V gene: TRBV30
J gene: TRBJ1-5
D gene: NA

CDR3 protein: CATSTFERGSYEQYF
CDR3 DNA: TGTGCCACCAGCACTTTTGAGCGGGGATCCTACGAGCAGTACTTC
clone size: NA
V gene: TRBV15
J gene: TRBJ2-7
D gene: TRBD2

CDR3 protein: CASSRGGYEQYF
CDR3 DNA: TGTGCCAGCAGTCGGGGCGGCTACGAGCAGTACTTC
clone size: NA
V gene: TRBV2
J gene: TRBJ2-7
D gene: NA

CDR3 protein: CARVYNEQYF
CDR3 DNA: TGTGCCAGGGTCTACAACGAGCAGTACTTC
clone size: NA
V gene: TRBV21-1
J gene: TRBJ2-7
D gene: NA

CDR3 protein: CASSQDRGLGGENYGYTF
CDR3 DNA: TGCGCCAGCAGCCAAGATCGAGGTTTGGGGGGCGAAAACTATGGCTACACCTTC
clone size: NA
V gene: TRBV4-1
J gene: TRBJ1-2
D gene: NA

CDR3 protein: CASSLVLGGEQYF
CDR3 DNA: TGCGCCAGCAGCTTGGTCCTAGGGGGCGAGCAGTACTTC
clone size: NA
V gene: TRBV5-1
J gene: TRBJ2-7
D gene: NA

CDR3 protein: CASSPRMGPHEQFF
CDR3 DNA: TGTGCCAGCAGCCCGAGAATGGGGCCTCATGAGCAGTTCTTC
clone size: NA
V gene: TRBV7-2
J gene: TRBJ2-1
D gene: NA

CDR3 protein: CASSQGRGTEAFF
CDR3 DNA: TGTGCCAGCAGCCAGGGTAGGGGGACTGAAGCTTTCTTT
clone size: NA
V gene: TRBV4-2
J gene: TRBJ1-1
D gene: NA